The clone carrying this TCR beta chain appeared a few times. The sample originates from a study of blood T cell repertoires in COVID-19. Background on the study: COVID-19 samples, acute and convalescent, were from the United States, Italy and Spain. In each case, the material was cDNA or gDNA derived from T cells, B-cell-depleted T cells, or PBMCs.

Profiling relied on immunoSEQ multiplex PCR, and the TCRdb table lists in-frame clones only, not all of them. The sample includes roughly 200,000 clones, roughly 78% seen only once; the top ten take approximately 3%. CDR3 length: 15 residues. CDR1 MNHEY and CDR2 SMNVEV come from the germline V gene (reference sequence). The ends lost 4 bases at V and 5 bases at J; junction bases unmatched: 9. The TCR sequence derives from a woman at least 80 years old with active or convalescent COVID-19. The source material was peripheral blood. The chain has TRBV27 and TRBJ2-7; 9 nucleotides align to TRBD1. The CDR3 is CASSSRTGVVHEQYF. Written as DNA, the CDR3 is TGTGCCAGCAGTTCGCGGACAGGGGTGGTCCACGAGCAGTACTTC.